The sample holds one count of the clone carrying this TCR beta chain. TCRdb's table, derived via immunoSEQ multiplex PCR, lists solely in-frame clones and lacks some. Found here are approximately 230,000 clones, 75% to 90% of them singletons; the top ten hold approximately 2.1%. CDR1 SQVTM and CDR2 ANQGSEA come from the germline V gene. Trimming shortened V by 5 bases and J by 2 bases, and 6 bases separated the two germline ends. The CDR3 sequence is 11 residues long. The sample is drawn from a study of blood T cell repertoires in COVID-19. The rearrangement links TRBV29-1 to TRBJ1-1, with D unresolved. The TCR sequence derives from a man aged 25-45 years who had recovered from COVID-19. The specimen was peripheral blood. The CDR3 bases are TGCAGCGTTCGGGTCAACACTGAAGCTTTCTTT. It specifies CSVRVNTEAFF.